One and the same sample provided the 9 T cell receptor beta chains below, sequenced in a study of OX40 agonist ivuxolimab in advanced cancers. Clones were sequenced by immunoSEQ multiplex PCR, and TCRdb holds only the in-frame ones, with some missing. This table has almost 80,000 clones, more than 75% appearing once. This specimen consisted of CD4+ or CD8+ T cells sorted from blood, obtained in a trial of the OX40 agonist ivuxolimab. All receptors come from an adult with an advanced solid tumor such as melanoma, head and neck, liver or kidney cancer.

The V call is TRBV18, the J call TRBJ2-7; TRBD1 aligns across 10 bases. CDR1 is KGHSH and CDR2 is LQKENI in the germline V gene. There are 14 residues in the CDR3. V dropped 3 bases and J dropped 3; count of bases not matched to a gene: 2. In DNA, the CDR3 is TGTGCCAGCTCACCGGGACAGGGGATCTACGAGCAGTACTTC. Translated, it gives CASSPGQGIYEQYF.

The V call is TRBV7-3, the J call TRBJ2-2; TRBD2 aligns across 7 bases. The CDR3 has 14 amino acids. Germline V gene lookup returns CDR1 SGHTA and CDR2 FQGTGA. Unmatched junction bases numbered 2, after V lost 5 bases and J lost 2 bases. CDR3 DNA sequence: TGTGCCAGCAGCCGGGACTATAACACCGGGGAGCTGTTTTTT. Its protein is CASSRDYNTGELFF.

The chain joins TRBV5-6 to TRBJ1-2; 9 nucleotides line up with TRBD1. CDR3 length equals 16 residues. The germline V gene has CDR1 SGHDT and CDR2 YYEEEE. V gave up 1 base and J gave up 4 bases; unmatched junction bases: 8. CDR3: CASSLKGTGKLYGYTF. CDR3 coding DNA: TGTGCCAGCAGCTTGAAGGGGACAGGGAAGCTCTATGGCTACACCTTC.

In its sample, this clone was seen a few times. The chain has TRBV5-1 and TRBJ2-5; the D is unclear. Germline CDR1 SGHRS, CDR2 YFSETQ. V dropped 0 bases and J dropped 5 bases, with 5 bases sitting between them. The CDR3 length is 12 residues. CDR3 sequence (DNA): TGCGCCAGCAGCTTGGCCGGGGAGACCCAGTACTTC. Protein: CASSLAGETQYF.

J is TRBJ1-2 and V is TRBV5-1; a possible D gene is TRBD1 (5 bases). The CDR3 runs 15 residues. V dropped 4 bases and J dropped 4 bases, with 17 bases sitting between them. From germline, CDR1 is SGHRS and CDR2 YFSETQ. The CDR3 loop is CASSKDTASPYGYTF. CDR3 bases: TGCGCCAGCAGCAAGGACACCGCTTCTCCCTATGGCTACACCTTC. Together with reference TRBV5-1 and TRBJ1-2, the CDR3 gives the full variable domain: KAGVTQTPRYLIKTRGQQVTLSCSPISGHRSVSWYQQTPGQGLQFLFEYFSETQRNKGNFPGRFSGRQFSNSRSEMNVSTLELGDSALYLCASSKDTASPYGYTFGSGTRLTVV.

This chain joins TRBV4-1 and TRBJ1-4; D unresolved. Trimming left V 6 bases short and J 7 bases short, with 12 bases between. The germline V gene encodes CDR1 MGHRA and CDR2 YSYEKL. This CDR3 is built from 13 residues. CDR3 residues: CASSPIRGEKLFF. The DNA for the CDR3 is TGCGCCAGCAGTCCTATCAGAGGTGAAAAACTGTTTTTT.

The gene calls are TRBV7-2 and TRBJ1-2; D unresolved. V was cut by 10 bases and J by 1 base, with 7 bases left in between. CDR3 size: 11 residues. Germline CDR1 SGHTA, CDR2 FQGNSA. The CDR3 sequence is CAINLNYGYTF. The CDR3 DNA is TGTGCCATTAATCTTAACTATGGCTACACCTTC.

This clone has only one observation. This chain connects TRBV11-2 to TRBJ1-1; D not certain. CDR3 length: 15 residues. V lost 5 bases and J 0 bases, leaving 13 bases between the germline ends. Germline V gene sequence: CDR1 SGHAT, CDR2 FQNNGV. CDR3 protein: CASSPKASMNTEAFF. CDR3 nucleotide sequence: TGTGCCAGCAGCCCTAAAGCAAGCATGAACACTGAAGCTTTCTTT. Complete variable domain (other parts from reference TRBV11-2 and TRBJ1-1): EAGVAQSPRYKIIEKRQSVAFWCNPISGHATLYWYQQILGQGPKLLIQFQNNGVVDDSQLPKDRFSAERLKGVDSTLKIQPAKLEDSAVYLCASSPKASMNTEAFFGQGTRLTVV.

The chain couples TRBV4-2 to TRBJ2-1, with TRBD2 identical over 9 bases. The CDR3 spans 15 residues. The germline V gene encodes CDR1 LGHNA and CDR2 YNFKEQ. Trimming removed 0 bases from V and 5 bases from J; junction bases left unmatched: 2. The CDR3 DNA follows: TGTGCCAGCAGCCAAGAAGGGACTAGCCACAATGAGCAGTTCTTC. Residues: CASSQEGTSHNEQFF.